This T cell receptor beta chain is from a study of T cells in localized non-small cell lung cancer. Study-wide findings and caveats: There was higher T cell clonality in uninvolved adjacent lung than in tumor, and it was highest there.

This CDR3 spans 15 amino acids. Trimming cost V 0 bases and J 0 bases, with 9 bases left between them. Germline loops: CDR1 SGHRS, CDR2 YFSETQ. Libraries were prepared by immunoSEQ multiplex PCR; TCRdb keeps only in-frame clonotypes and omits some of them. The repertoire includes 23,000 or so clones, less than 90% of them detected once, and 0.95% to 1.3% sits in the top ten. As regards this clone: Its cognate antigen is unknown.

The rearrangement joins TRBV5-1 to TRBJ1-2; D uncertain. The sequencing here drew on peripheral blood, taken before any cancer treatment. The sequence derives from a woman aged 40 to 75 with stage I lung adenocarcinoma. In DNA, the CDR3 is TGCGCCAGCAGCTTGGAAGCAGGATCTAACTATGGCTACACCTTC. It translates to CASSLEAGSNYGYTF. Supplemented by reference TRBV5-1 and TRBJ1-2, the full variable domain reads KAGVTQTPRYLIKTRGQQVTLSCSPISGHRSVSWYQQTPGQGLQFLFEYFSETQRNKGNFPGRFSGRQFSNSRSEMNVSTLELGDSALYLCASSLEAGSNYGYTFGSGTRLTVV.